The 22 T cell receptor beta chains below come from one sample, sequenced in a study of T-cell memory formation after mild COVID-19. From the 5' RACE reads, TCRdb called clonotypes with MiXCR, one entry per CDR3 protein. The table lists 85,000 to 120,000 distinct CDR3 sequences, around 12% of them singletons. The sample was PBMCs or a T cell subset sorted from them (not recorded which). These receptors were obtained from an adult woman who had mild COVID-19 (a few samples of this study predate the infection). Cell type and time point are not known.

This clonotype was observed many times. This chain uses TRBV4-2 with TRBJ2-5, with 8 positions matching TRBD1. Germline lookup yields CDR1 LGHNA and CDR2 YNFKEQ. The J segment lost 7 bases and the V segment lost 8 bases, leaving 12 bases of the junction unmatched. This CDR3 has 14 amino acids. CDR3 sequence (DNA): TGTGCCAGCCTGGGACAGGCCACCTCAAGGACCCAGTACTTC. It yields the protein CASLGQATSRTQYF.

A few counts support this clonotype. This sequence joins TRBV20-1 and TRBJ2-3; 8 positions agree with TRBD2. CDR1 is DFQATT and CDR2 is SNEGSKA in the germline V gene (reference sequence). The CDR3 is 19 residues long. V dropped 1 base and J dropped 0; count of bases not matched to a gene: 15. CDR3 sequence reads: CSARGYREGAGASTDTQYF. The CDR3 bases are TGCAGTGCTAGAGGCTACAGGGAGGGAGCGGGGGCCAGCACAGATACGCAGTATTTT.

This clonotype was counted a few times. V and J are TRBV6-1 and TRBJ2-7; 8 bases map to TRBD1. CDR3 size: 16 residues. CDR1 and CDR2 (germline): MNHNS, SASEGT. V gave up 2 bases and J gave up 6 bases; unmatched junction bases: 12. The CDR3 is CASSEPIRTGRSEQYF. DNA for the CDR3: TGTGCCAGCAGTGAACCCATCCGGACAGGGAGGAGCGAGCAGTACTTC.

This chain connects TRBV5-1 to TRBJ2-1; D not certain. The germline V gene encodes CDR1 SGHRS and CDR2 YFSETQ. The CDR3 has 13 residues. Deletions cut 1 base from V and 13 bases from J, with 15 bases between. The CDR3 is CASSLRALPGQFF. Here the CDR3 DNA reads TGCGCCAGCAGCTTGAGGGCCCTACCGGGTCAGTTCTTC.

This clonotype was counted between two and nine times. The V call is TRBV29-1, the J call TRBJ1-5, with D maybe TRBD1 (6 bases). The CDR3 length is 16 residues. Trimming took off 8 bases at V and 2 bases at J, with 22 bases between the two ends. CDR1 and CDR2 (germline): SQVTM, ANQGSEA. The CDR3 DNA sequence: TGCAGCCTACCCGATTTTCGAGGGGGGGGCAATCAGCCCCAGCATTTT. Its protein is CSLPDFRGGGNQPQHF.

This clonotype has at least ten counts. The chain combines TRBV27 with TRBJ2-3, with TRBD1 matching 9 bases. CDR3 length: 15 residues. In germline, CDR1 is MNHEY, CDR2 SMNVEV (reference sequence). The J segment lost 2 bases and the V segment lost 7 bases, leaving 7 bases of the junction unmatched. The CDR3 here is CASIDWDRDTDTQYF. CDR3 bases: TGTGCCAGCATCGACTGGGACAGGGACACAGATACGCAGTATTTT.

The CDR3 DNA is TGTGCCAGCACTCGTCTCCTCAGGGACGACACTGTGGCAGGCTATGGCTACACCTTC. Protein sequence: CASTRLLRDDTVAGYGYTF. The rearrangement joins TRBV6-2 or TRBV6-3 to TRBJ1-2; D may be TRBD1 (5 bases). Trimming left V 7 bases short and J 4 bases short, with 31 bases between. This CDR3 is 19 amino acids long. Looked up from germline, CDR1 is MNHEY and CDR2 is SVGEGT.

This clonotype was seen a few times. The chain combines TRBV4-1 with TRBJ2-3; 8 bases fit TRBD1. CDR1 MGHRA and CDR2 YSYEKL come from the germline V gene. This CDR3 has 16 amino acids. The trim removed 1 base at V and 2 bases at J, leaving 5 bases unmatched. The CDR3 loop is CASSQALTGVTDTQYF. As DNA, the CDR3 is TGCGCCAGCAGCCAAGCCCTGACAGGGGTCACAGATACGCAGTATTTT.

This clonotype has a handful of counts. The chain employs TRBV29-1 and TRBJ2-1; possible D gene TRBD1, 6 bases. CDR1 is SQVTM and CDR2 is ANQGSEA in the germline V gene. V was trimmed by 2 bases and J by 9 bases, leaving 11 bases between them. The CDR3 sequence is 12 residues long. CDR3 in DNA: TGCAGCGTTGAATCAGGGGAAGGTGAGCAGTTCTTC. Amino acid sequence: CSVESGEGEQFF.

V is TRBV19 and J is TRBJ2-5, with a tentative D call TRBD1 (6 bases). The CDR3 extends over 14 amino acids. Trimming shortened V by 5 bases and J by 5 bases, and 15 bases separated the two germline ends. Germline V gene data show CDR1 as LNHDA and CDR2 as SQIVND (reference sequence). CDR3 nucleotide sequence: TGTGCCAGTAGTGGAGTAGGGGGTCCGGAGACCCAGTACTTC. Protein sequence: CASSGVGGPETQYF.

CDR3 nucleotide sequence: TGTGCCAGCAGCATCAAGACTAGCGGGGGGGAAGAGACCCAGTACTTC. Translated, it gives CASSIKTSGGEETQYF. The rearrangement uses TRBV7-6 and TRBJ2-5; 14 bases are a match to TRBD2. Germline V gene data show CDR1 as SGHVS and CDR2 as FNYEAQ. This CDR3 is built from 16 residues. J gave up 3 bases and V 5 bases, and 5 bases lay outside the gene matches.

This clonotype came up a few times. The rearrangement joins TRBV5-5 to TRBJ2-5, with 12 bases lining up with TRBD1. The CDR3 has 15 amino acids. V shed 5 bases and J 5 bases; nucleotides not matched to a gene: 7. Germline CDR1 SGHKS, CDR2 YYEKEE (reference sequence). The CDR3 protein is CASSTPGQGAETQYF. CDR3 DNA: TGTGCCAGCAGTACACCGGGACAGGGGGCCGAGACCCAGTACTTC.

The chain employs TRBV24-1 and TRBJ2-1; tentatively, D is TRBD1 (6 bases). Germline CDR1 KGHDR, CDR2 SFDVKD. V was shortened by 10 bases and J by 3 bases, with 12 bases between the two germline ends. This CDR3 region has 13 residues. In nucleotides, the CDR3 is TGTGCCACGGGGGCTTCAGACTACAATGAGCAGTTCTTC. Amino acids: CATGASDYNEQFF.

The genes are TRBV6-5 and TRBJ1-1; D gene unclear. V lost 4 bases to trimming and J lost 5 bases, with 20 bases between them. Germline CDR1 and CDR2: MNHEY and SVGAGI. CDR3 length equals 16 residues. CDR3 nucleotides: TGTGCCAGCAGTTTCCGTGCACAGCTTCCCCTAACTGAAGCTTTCTTT. Its protein is CASSFRAQLPLTEAFF.

This clonotype has ten or more counts. This chain connects TRBV12-3 or TRBV12-4 to TRBJ2-7, with D perhaps TRBD1 (5 bases). The CDR3 has 15 residues. V lost 6 bases and J lost 5, with 20 bases in between. The CDR3 DNA is TGTGCCAGCAGCCCCGAACCAGGGATTTTCCACGAGCAGTACTTC. It translates to CASSPEPGIFHEQYF.

In this sample, this clonotype turned up a few times. The CDR3 region is CSVEPWTSGRINEQFF. The CDR3 DNA is TGCAGCGTTGAACCCTGGACTAGCGGGAGGATAAATGAGCAGTTCTTC. V is TRBV29-1 and J is TRBJ2-1; 14 positions match TRBD2. Germline V gene data show CDR1 as SQVTM and CDR2 as ANQGSEA. The CDR3 spans 16 residues. V lost 2 bases, J lost 7 bases, and 7 bases stayed unmatched.

V usage is TRBV7-9 and J usage is TRBJ2-3, with D possibly matching TRBD2 (6 bases). The CDR3 is 16 residues long. Germline values: CDR1 SEHNR, CDR2 FQNEAQ (reference sequence). The V and J ends lost 0 bases and 2 bases respectively, with 12 bases between them. The DNA of the CDR3 is TGTGCCAGCAGCTTAGCGTTTGGGACTCACACAGATACGCAGTATTTT. Translating gives CASSLAFGTHTDTQYF.

This clonotype was detected many times. This chain connects TRBV20-1 to TRBJ1-2, with D unclear. The CDR3 totals 14 residues. Trimming removed 6 bases from V and 4 bases from J, with 18 bases in between. The germline gives CDR1 DFQATT, CDR2 SNEGSKA (reference sequence). CDR3 nucleotides: TGCAGTGCCATCGCGGCAGGCGGGGTCTATGGCTACACCTTC. Residues: CSAIAAGGVYGYTF.

This rearrangement joins TRBV2 to TRBJ1-1; the match to TRBD1 covers 8 bases. The CDR3 runs to 20 residues. Germline V gene lookup returns CDR1 SNHLY and CDR2 FYNNEI. J gave up 1 base and V 2 bases, and 18 bases lay outside the gene matches. Here the CDR3 reads CASSETPFGGRQGTNTEAFF. The CDR3 coding sequence is TGTGCCAGCAGTGAAACCCCTTTCGGAGGAAGACAGGGGACGAACACTGAAGCTTTCTTT.

The table lists this clonotype with a few counts. The chain recombines TRBV6-2 or TRBV6-3 with TRBJ2-5, with D perhaps matching TRBD1 or TRBD2 (6 bases each). CDR1 is MNHEY and CDR2 is SVGEGT in the germline V gene. The CDR3 contains 14 residues. Trimming cost V 5 bases and J 2 bases, with 12 bases left between them. CDR3: CASSTGAGQETQYF. DNA for the CDR3: TGTGCCAGCAGTACGGGGGCGGGACAAGAGACCCAGTACTTC.

The chain is built from TRBV4-2 and TRBJ2-2; possible D gene TRBD2, 6 bases. The CDR3 has 20 residues. Deletions cut 1 base from V and 5 bases from J, with 26 bases between. Germline lookup yields CDR1 LGHNA and CDR2 YNFKEQ. This CDR3 reads CASSQGGLAEGPSRTGELFF. CDR3 bases: TGTGCCAGCAGCCAAGGGGGACTCGCTGAGGGCCCATCGAGGACCGGGGAGCTGTTTTTT.

The V call is TRBV5-4, the J call TRBJ2-1; possibly TRBD2 for D (6 bases). The germline CDR1 and CDR2 sequences are SGHNT and YYREEE (reference sequence). The CDR3 loop spans 15 amino acids. Trimming shortened V by 2 bases and J by 8 bases, and 17 bases separated the two germline ends. The CDR3: CASSFSYPGGDEQFF. The CDR3 coding sequence is TGTGCCAGCAGCTTTTCCTATCCCGGGGGAGATGAGCAGTTCTTC.